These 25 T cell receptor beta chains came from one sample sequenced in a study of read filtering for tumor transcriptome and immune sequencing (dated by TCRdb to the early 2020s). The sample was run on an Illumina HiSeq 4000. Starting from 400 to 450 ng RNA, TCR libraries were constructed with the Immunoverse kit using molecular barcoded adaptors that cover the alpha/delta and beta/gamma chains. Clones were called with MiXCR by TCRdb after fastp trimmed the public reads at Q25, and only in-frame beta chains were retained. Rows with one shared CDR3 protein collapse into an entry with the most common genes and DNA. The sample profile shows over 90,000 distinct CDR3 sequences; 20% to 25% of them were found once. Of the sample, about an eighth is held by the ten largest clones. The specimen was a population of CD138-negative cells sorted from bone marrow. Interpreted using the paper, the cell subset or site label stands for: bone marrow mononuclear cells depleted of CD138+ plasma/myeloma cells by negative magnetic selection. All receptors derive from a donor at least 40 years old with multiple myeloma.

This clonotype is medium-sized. The CDR3 DNA reads TGTGCCAGCAGCTTTCATCCGACTGAGCAGTTCTTC. This codes for CASSFHPTEQFF. V usage is TRBV12-3 or TRBV12-4 and J usage is TRBJ2-1, with unresolved D. V dropped 6 bases and J dropped 9 bases, with 12 bases sitting between them. The CDR3 covers 12 residues.

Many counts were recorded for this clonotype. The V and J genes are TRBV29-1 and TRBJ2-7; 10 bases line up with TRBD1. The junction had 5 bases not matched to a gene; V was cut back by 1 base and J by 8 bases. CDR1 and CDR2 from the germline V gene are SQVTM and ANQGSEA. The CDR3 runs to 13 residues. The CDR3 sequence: CSVEGTGGGKQYF. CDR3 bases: TGCAGCGTTGAAGGGACAGGGGGTGGGAAGCAGTACTTC.

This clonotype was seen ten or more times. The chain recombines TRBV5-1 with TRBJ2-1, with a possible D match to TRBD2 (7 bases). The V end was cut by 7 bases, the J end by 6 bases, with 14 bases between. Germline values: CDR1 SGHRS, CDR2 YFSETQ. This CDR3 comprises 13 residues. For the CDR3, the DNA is TGCGCCAGCGAGGGGGGGGGCCGCAATGAGCAGTTCTTC. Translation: CASEGGGRNEQFF.

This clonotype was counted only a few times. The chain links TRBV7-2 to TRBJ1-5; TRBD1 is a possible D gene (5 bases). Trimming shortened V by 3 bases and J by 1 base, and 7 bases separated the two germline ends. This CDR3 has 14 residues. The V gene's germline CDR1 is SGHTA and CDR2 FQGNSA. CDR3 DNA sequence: TGTGCCAGCAGCTTGACAGACAGCAATCAGCCCCAGCATTTT. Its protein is CASSLTDSNQPQHF.

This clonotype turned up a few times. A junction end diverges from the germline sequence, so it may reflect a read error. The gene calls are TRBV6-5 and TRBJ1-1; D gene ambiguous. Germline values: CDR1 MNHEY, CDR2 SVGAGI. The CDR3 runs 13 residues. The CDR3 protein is CASSHSTRYEAFF. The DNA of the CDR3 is TGTGCCAGCAGTCACTCGACAAGGTATGAAGCTTTCTTT.

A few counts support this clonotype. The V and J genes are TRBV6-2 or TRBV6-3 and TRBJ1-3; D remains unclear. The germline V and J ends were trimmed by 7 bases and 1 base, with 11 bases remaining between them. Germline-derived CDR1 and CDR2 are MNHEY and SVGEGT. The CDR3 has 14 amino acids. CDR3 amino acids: CASTPASSGNTIYF. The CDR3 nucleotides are TGTGCCAGCACCCCTGCTTCTTCTGGAAACACCATATATTTT.

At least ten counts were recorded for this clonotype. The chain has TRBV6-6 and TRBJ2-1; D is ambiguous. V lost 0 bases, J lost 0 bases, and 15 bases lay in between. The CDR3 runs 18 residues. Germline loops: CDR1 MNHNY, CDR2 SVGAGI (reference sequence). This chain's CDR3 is CASSYSKPRQDSYNEQFF. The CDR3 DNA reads TGTGCCAGCAGTTACTCGAAGCCGAGGCAAGACTCCTACAATGAGCAGTTCTTC.

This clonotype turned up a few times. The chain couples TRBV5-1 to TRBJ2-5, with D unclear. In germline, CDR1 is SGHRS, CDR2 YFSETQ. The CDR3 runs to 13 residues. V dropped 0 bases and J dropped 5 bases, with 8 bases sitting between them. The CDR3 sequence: CASSLAEGETQYF. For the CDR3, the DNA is TGCGCCAGCAGCTTGGCCGAAGGGGAGACCCAGTACTTC.

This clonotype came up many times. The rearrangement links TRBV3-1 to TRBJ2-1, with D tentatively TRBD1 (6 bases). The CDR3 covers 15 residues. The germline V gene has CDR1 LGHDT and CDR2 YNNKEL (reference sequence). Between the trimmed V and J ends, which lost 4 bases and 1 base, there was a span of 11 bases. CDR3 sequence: CASSRPGTSYNEQFF. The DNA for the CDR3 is TGTGCCAGCAGCCGACCCGGGACATCCTACAATGAGCAGTTCTTC.

CDR3 DNA sequence: TGTGCCAGCAAGTTCCAGGGATACTCCTACGAGCAGTACTTC. It specifies CASKFQGYSYEQYF. The V call is TRBV28, the J call TRBJ2-7; tentative D call: TRBD1 (5 bases). Trimming cost V 7 bases and J 0 bases, with 13 bases left between them. The CDR3 is made up of 14 amino acids. Germline V lookup: CDR1 MDHEN, CDR2 SYDVKM.

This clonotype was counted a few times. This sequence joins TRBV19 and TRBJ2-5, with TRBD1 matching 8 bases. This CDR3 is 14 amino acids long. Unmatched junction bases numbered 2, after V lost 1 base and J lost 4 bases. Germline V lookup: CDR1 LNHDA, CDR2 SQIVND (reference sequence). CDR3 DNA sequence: TGTGCCAGTAGTATAGCCACAGGGGGAGAGACCCAGTACTTC. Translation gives CASSIATGGETQYF.

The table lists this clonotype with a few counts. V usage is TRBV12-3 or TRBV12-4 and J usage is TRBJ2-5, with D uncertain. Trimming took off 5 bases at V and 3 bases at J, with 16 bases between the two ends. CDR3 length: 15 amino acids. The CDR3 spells CASSPPRWKEETQYF. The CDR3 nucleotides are TGTGCCAGCAGTCCCCCCCGGTGGAAAGAAGAGACCCAGTACTTC.

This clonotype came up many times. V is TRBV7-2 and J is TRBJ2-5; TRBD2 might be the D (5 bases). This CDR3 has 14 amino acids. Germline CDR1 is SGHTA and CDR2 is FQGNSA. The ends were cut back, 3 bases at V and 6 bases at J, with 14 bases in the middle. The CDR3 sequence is CASSLERGVKTQYF. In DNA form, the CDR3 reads TGTGCCAGCAGCTTGGAACGGGGAGTCAAGACCCAGTACTTC. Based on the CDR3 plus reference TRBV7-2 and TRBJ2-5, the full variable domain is GAGVSQSPSNKVTEKGKDVELRCDPISGHTALYWYRQSLGQGLEFLIYFQGNSAPDKSGLPSDRFSAERTGGSVSTLTIQRTQQEDSAVYLCASSLERGVKTQYFGPGTRLLVL.

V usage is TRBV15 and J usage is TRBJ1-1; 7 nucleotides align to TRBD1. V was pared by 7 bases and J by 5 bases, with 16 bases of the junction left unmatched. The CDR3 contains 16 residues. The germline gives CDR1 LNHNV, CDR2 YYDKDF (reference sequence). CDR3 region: CATISRKGGLGTEAFF. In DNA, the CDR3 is TGTGCCACCATCAGTCGCAAAGGGGGCCTAGGGACTGAAGCTTTCTTT.

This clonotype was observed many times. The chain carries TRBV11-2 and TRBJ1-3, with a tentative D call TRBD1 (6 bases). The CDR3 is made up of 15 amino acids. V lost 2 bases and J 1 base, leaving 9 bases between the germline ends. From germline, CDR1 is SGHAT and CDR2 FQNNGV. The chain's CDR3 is CASSLPQGSGNTIYF. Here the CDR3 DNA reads TGTGCCAGCAGCTTACCACAGGGATCTGGAAACACCATATATTTT.

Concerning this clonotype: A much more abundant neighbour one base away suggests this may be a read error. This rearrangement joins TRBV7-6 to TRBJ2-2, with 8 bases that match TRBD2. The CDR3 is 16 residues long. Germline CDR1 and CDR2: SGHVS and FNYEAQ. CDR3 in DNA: TGTGCCAGCAGCTTATCCGGGGGGGCCAACACCAGGGAGCTGTTTTTT. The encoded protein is CASSLSGGANTRELFF.

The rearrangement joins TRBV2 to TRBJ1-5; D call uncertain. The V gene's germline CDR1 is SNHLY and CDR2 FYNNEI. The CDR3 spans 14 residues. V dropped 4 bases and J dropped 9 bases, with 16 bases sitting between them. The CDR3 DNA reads TGTGCCAGCAGTGCTTCAGGTGCCGAGTTGCCCCAGCATTTT. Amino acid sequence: CASSASGAELPQHF.

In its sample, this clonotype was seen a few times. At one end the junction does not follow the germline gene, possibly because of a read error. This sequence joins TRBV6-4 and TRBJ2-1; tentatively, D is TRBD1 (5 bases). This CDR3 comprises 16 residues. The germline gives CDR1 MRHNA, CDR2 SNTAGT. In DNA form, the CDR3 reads TGTGCCTGCAGTCAACAGGCCAACTCAAGGTACAATGAGCAGTTCTTC. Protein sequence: CACSQQANSRYNEQFF.

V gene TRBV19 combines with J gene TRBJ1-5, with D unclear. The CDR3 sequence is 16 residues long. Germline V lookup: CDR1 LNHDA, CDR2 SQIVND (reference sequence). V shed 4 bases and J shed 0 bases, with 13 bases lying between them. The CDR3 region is CASSSRSGSSNQPQHF. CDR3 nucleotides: TGTGCCAGTAGTAGTCGTTCCGGAAGTAGCAATCAGCCCCAGCATTTT.

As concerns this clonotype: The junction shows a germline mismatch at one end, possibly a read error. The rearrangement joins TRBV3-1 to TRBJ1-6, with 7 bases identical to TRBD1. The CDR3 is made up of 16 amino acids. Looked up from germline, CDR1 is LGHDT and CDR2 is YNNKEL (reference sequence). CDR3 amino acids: CDSSPTGTVLNSPLHF. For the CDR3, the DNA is TGTGACAGCAGCCCCACCGGGACAGTTCTTAATTCACCCCTCCACTTT.

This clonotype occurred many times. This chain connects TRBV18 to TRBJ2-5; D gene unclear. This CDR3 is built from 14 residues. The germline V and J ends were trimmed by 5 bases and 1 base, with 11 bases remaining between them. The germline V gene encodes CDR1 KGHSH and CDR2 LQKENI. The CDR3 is CASSSVQTQETQYF. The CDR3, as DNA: TGTGCCAGCTCATCGGTGCAGACCCAAGAGACCCAGTACTTC.

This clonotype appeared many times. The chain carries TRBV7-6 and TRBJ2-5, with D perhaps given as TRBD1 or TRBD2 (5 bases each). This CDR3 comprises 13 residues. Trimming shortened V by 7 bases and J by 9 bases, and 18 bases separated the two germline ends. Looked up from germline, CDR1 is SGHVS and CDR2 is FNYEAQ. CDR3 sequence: CASTPRGIGSQYF. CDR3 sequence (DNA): TGTGCCAGCACCCCCCGGGGCATAGGGTCCCAGTACTTC.

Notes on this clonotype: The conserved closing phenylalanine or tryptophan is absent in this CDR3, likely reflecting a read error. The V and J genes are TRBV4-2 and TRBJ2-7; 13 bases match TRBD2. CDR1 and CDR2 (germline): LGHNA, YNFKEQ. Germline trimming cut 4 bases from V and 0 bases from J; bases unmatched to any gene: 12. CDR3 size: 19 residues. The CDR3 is CASSRQTSGGSTSSYEQYL. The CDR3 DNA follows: TGTGCCAGCAGCCGCCAGACTAGCGGGGGGTCAACAAGCTCCTACGAGCAGTACCTC.

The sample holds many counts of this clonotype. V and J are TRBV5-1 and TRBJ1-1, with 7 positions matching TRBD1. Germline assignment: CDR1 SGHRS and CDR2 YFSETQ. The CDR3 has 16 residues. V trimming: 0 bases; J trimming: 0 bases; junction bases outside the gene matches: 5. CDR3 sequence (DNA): TGCGCCAGCAGCTTGGGACAGGGAGCGGTGAACACTGAAGCTTTCTTT. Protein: CASSLGQGAVNTEAFF.

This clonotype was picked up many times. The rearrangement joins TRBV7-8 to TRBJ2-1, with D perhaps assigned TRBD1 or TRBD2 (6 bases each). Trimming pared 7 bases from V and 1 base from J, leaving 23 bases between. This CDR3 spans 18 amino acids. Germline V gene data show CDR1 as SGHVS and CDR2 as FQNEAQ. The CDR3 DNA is TGTGCCAGCACCTCAAGTAAGGGGGGTCCTACATCCTACAATGAGCAGTTCTTC. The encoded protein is CASTSSKGGPTSYNEQFF.